The 25 T cell receptor beta chains listed next were all sequenced from one sample in a study of T cell responses to AZD1222 COVID-19 vaccine (dated by TCRdb to about 2021). The sample's time point, from its label and the paper: baseline before first vaccination. The library was obtained by the immunoSEQ multiplex PCR assay. In TCRdb, the immuneACCESS table is reduced to in-frame sequences with V and J assigned. These tables do not hold every clone; where another copy was compared, an unresolved V gene accounts for under half, and the others remain unexplained. Across this sample there are 90,000 to 120,000 clones, with roughly nine tenths seen only once. The ten largest clones take up around 6.7% of the sample. Material: peripheral blood, obtained on day 0 of AZD1222 vaccination. All receptors derive from an adult in good health.

Worth noting for this clone: This sample also contains other DNA sequences that code for the same CDR3. The chain links TRBV6-5 to TRBJ1-5; 8 bases match TRBD1. Germline loops: CDR1 MNHEY, CDR2 SVGAGI. The CDR3 consists of 13 residues. V shed 6 bases and J 4 bases; nucleotides not matched to a gene: 2. CDR3 in amino acids: CASSYRGNQPQHF. The DNA of the CDR3 is TGTGCCAGCAGCTACAGGGGGAATCAGCCCCAGCATTTT.

With respect to this clone: The junction does not match germline at one end; this may be a read error. The J gene is TRBJ2-2, the V gene TRBV18, with D possibly TRBD2 on 5 matching bases. Germline V gives CDR1 KGHSH, CDR2 LQKENI. The CDR3 has 14 amino acids. The CDR3 loop is CASSPPGNSGELFF. For the CDR3, the DNA is TGTGCCAGCTCGCCTCCGGGGAACTCCGGGGAGCTGTTTTTT. The variable domain in full, completed from reference TRBV18 and TRBJ2-2, reads NAGVMQNPRHLVRRRGQEARLRCSPMKGHSHVYWYRQLPEEGLKFMVYLQKENIIDESGMPKERFSAEFPKEGPSILRIQQVVRGDSAAYFCASSPPGNSGELFFGEGSRLTVL.

V gene TRBV7-9 combines with J gene TRBJ1-2; D perhaps matches TRBD1 (6 bases). This CDR3 has 15 amino acids. Germline values: CDR1 SEHNR, CDR2 FQNEAQ (reference sequence). With 2 bases removed from V and 5 bases from J, the gap between germline ends came to 15 bases. CDR3 sequence (DNA): TGTGCCAGCAGCTTATCCCAGGGGATCGGGTATGGCTACACCTTC. Its translation: CASSLSQGIGYGYTF.

The gene calls are TRBV20-1 and TRBJ1-1; the D gene is possibly TRBD1 (5 bases). The germline V gene encodes CDR1 DFQATT and CDR2 SNEGSKA (reference sequence). This CDR3 is 10 amino acids long. The CDR3 reads CRGRNTEAFF. CDR3 nucleotides: TGCAGGGGACGGAACACTGAAGCTTTCTTT.

The J gene is TRBJ1-5, the V gene TRBV28; 9 bases match TRBD1. V shed 10 bases and J 6 bases; nucleotides not matched to a gene: 7. The germline V gene has CDR1 MDHEN and CDR2 SYDVKM. The CDR3 has 13 residues. The CDR3 sequence: CATGQGWSQPQHF. CDR3 nucleotide sequence: TGTGCCACGGGACAGGGATGGAGTCAGCCCCAGCATTTT.

The rearrangement links TRBV7-9 to TRBJ1-6, with 11 bases matching TRBD1. Germline V lookup: CDR1 SEHNR, CDR2 FQNEAQ (reference sequence). Trimming cost V 7 bases and J 9 bases; bases outside gene matches: 5. The CDR3 is 14 amino acids. CDR3 sequence reads: CASTLGTGGSPLHF. DNA of the CDR3: TGTGCCAGCACCCTCGGGACAGGGGGTTCACCCCTCCACTTT. Full variable domain (outside the CDR3, taken from reference TRBV7-9 and TRBJ1-6): DTGVSQNPRHKITKRGQNVTFRCDPISEHNRLYWYRQTLGQGPEFLTYFQNEAQLEKSRLLSDRFSAERPKGSFSTLEIQRTEQGDSAMYLCASTLGTGGSPLHFGNGTRLTVT.

The genes are TRBV28 and TRBJ2-7; possibly TRBD1 or TRBD2 for D (5 bases each). Germline lookup yields CDR1 MDHEN and CDR2 SYDVKM. The CDR3 loop spans 14 amino acids. V dropped 6 bases and J dropped 2 bases, with 14 bases sitting between them. Here the CDR3 reads CASRLLGDTYEQYF. The CDR3 coding sequence is TGTGCCAGCAGACTCCTGGGGGATACCTACGAGCAGTACTTC.

The chain couples TRBV6-5 to TRBJ2-7, with no clear D. The germline V gene has CDR1 MNHEY and CDR2 SVGAGI. V was trimmed by 0 bases and J by 0 bases, leaving 12 bases between them. There are 16 residues in the CDR3. For the CDR3, the DNA is TGTGCCAGCAGTTACTCGGGAAGCGCGGCCTCCTACGAGCAGTACTTC. It encodes CASSYSGSAASYEQYF.

This chain joins TRBV5-4 and TRBJ2-1; the match to TRBD2 covers 12 bases. The V gene end was trimmed by 0 bases and the J gene end by 7 bases; junction bases not matched to a gene: 8. The CDR3 consists of 17 residues. The germline V gene has CDR1 SGHNT and CDR2 YYREEE (reference sequence). The DNA of the CDR3 is TGTGCCAGCAGCTTGGTGGCTAGCGGGAGGGCCGCGAATGAGCAGTTCTTC. Translating gives CASSLVASGRAANEQFF.

The V call is TRBV25-1, the J call TRBJ1-1; a possible D gene is TRBD1 (5 bases). This CDR3 region has 13 residues. Germline V gene lookup returns CDR1 MGHDK and CDR2 SYGVNS. V dropped 6 bases and J dropped 1 base, with 9 bases sitting between them. CDR3 in amino acids: CASSRQTNTEAFF. DNA for the CDR3: TGTGCCAGCAGCCGACAGACGAACACTGAAGCTTTCTTT.

This chain links TRBV28 with TRBJ2-5; a possible D gene is TRBD1 (6 bases). Trimming shortened V by 7 bases and J by 1 base, and 16 bases separated the two germline ends. The CDR3 runs 15 residues. Germline V lookup: CDR1 MDHEN, CDR2 SYDVKM. The CDR3 bases are TGTGCCAGCAATAACAGGGCCTGGTTCCAAGAGACCCAGTACTTC. This translates into CASNNRAWFQETQYF.

The rearrangement uses TRBV28 and TRBJ1-5; TRBD1 aligns across 7 bases. Germline CDR1 reads MDHEN; CDR2 reads SYDVKM. The ends lost 6 bases at V and 0 bases at J; junction bases unmatched: 5. The length of the CDR3 is 15 residues. The CDR3 sequence is CASSPGTASNQPQHF. The CDR3 region has the DNA TGTGCCAGCAGCCCGGGGACAGCTAGCAATCAGCCCCAGCATTTT.

This chain connects TRBV10-1 to TRBJ1-5; 9 positions match TRBD1. The length of the CDR3 is 18 residues. Germline V gene data show CDR1 as WNHNN and CDR2 as SYGVQD (reference sequence). Trimming took 2 bases from V and 0 from J; bases not matched to a gene: 8. The CDR3 DNA sequence: TGCGCCAGCAGTGAGCGGGACAGGGACTCATGTAGCAATCAGCCCCAGCATTTT. Translation: CASSERDRDSCSNQPQHF.

V usage is TRBV23-1 and J usage is TRBJ1-1, with D uncertain. TRBV23-1 is an open reading frame whose function is uncertain. This CDR3 spans 13 amino acids. The CDR3 region has the DNA TGCGTCAAACCGGCGGTTATGAACACTGAAGCTTTCTTT. Translated: CVKPAVMNTEAFF.

This clone was picked up a small number of times. The CDR3 region has the DNA TGTGCCACCAGCCCTGGGGCCGGGACAGGGGCTTACGAGCAGTACTTC. Translating it yields CATSPGAGTGAYEQYF. V is TRBV24-1 and J is TRBJ2-7; 10 bases are a match to TRBD1. The CDR3 extends over 16 amino acids. Losses at the gene ends were 7 bases for V and 4 bases for J; bases not matched to a gene: 12. Germline V CDR1 and CDR2: KGHDR, SFDVKD.

The chain couples TRBV5-6 to TRBJ2-5; 10 nucleotides line up with TRBD2. The CDR3 is made up of 17 amino acids. Germline assignment: CDR1 SGHDT and CDR2 YYEEEE. With V trimmed by 2 bases and J by 2 bases, 9 bases remained unmatched. CDR3 nucleotides: TGTGCCAGCAGCTTTGGACTAGCGGCTAAATTTCAAGAGACCCAGTACTTC. Its protein is CASSFGLAAKFQETQYF.

This clone was counted once. This sequence joins TRBV24-1 and TRBJ1-5, with D possibly matching TRBD1 (5 bases). CDR1 is KGHDR and CDR2 is SFDVKD in the germline V gene. This CDR3 contains 15 residues. V lost 3 bases to trimming and J lost 3 bases, with 11 bases between them. This CDR3 reads CATSDTGGSNQPQHF. In DNA form, the CDR3 reads TGTGCCACCAGTGATACTGGGGGTTCCAATCAGCCCCAGCATTTT.

The chain is built from TRBV19 and TRBJ1-1; D is uncertain. With 0 bases removed from V and 1 base from J, the gap between germline ends came to 9 bases. This CDR3 is built from 15 residues. Looked up from germline, CDR1 is LNHDA and CDR2 is SQIVND (reference sequence). CDR3 sequence (DNA): TGTGCCAGTAGTATAGAGTGGGCCCAGAACACTGAAGCTTTCTTT. Its translation is CASSIEWAQNTEAFF.

The gene calls are TRBV6-5 and TRBJ1-2, with D hard to call. This CDR3 has 13 amino acids. CDR1 MNHEY and CDR2 SVGAGI come from the germline V gene. V was trimmed by 4 bases and J by 4 bases, leaving 10 bases between them. In DNA form, the CDR3 reads TGTGCCAGCAGTTCGGATAGCGGCTATGGCTACACCTTC. As protein: CASSSDSGYGYTF.

This rearrangement joins TRBV5-1 to TRBJ1-5, with D possibly being TRBD1 (5 bases). From germline, CDR1 is SGHRS and CDR2 YFSETQ. The CDR3 runs to 15 residues. The V gene lost 5 bases and the J gene lost 0 bases, with 12 bases spanning the gap. The CDR3 bases are TGCGCCAGCAGGGTTGGGACGGGTAGCAATCAGCCCCAGCATTTT. It codes for CASRVGTGSNQPQHF. The variable domain in full, with the rest retrieved from reference TRBV5-1 and TRBJ1-5, is KAGVTQTPRYLIKTRGQQVTLSCSPISGHRSVSWYQQTPGQGLQFLFEYFSETQRNKGNFPGRFSGRQFSNSRSEMNVSTLELGDSALYLCASRVGTGSNQPQHFGDGTRLSIL.

CDR3 amino acids: CACTGQPNSPLHF. DNA of the CDR3: TGTGCCTGCACGGGACAGCCGAATTCACCCCTCCACTTT. This chain connects TRBV30 to TRBJ1-6, with TRBD1 identical over 7 bases. CDR1 is GTSNPN, CDR2 SVGIG, per germline (reference sequence). V lost 6 bases, J lost 7 bases, and 6 bases stayed unmatched. CDR3 length: 13 amino acids. Combining the CDR3 with reference TRBV30 and TRBJ1-6 gives the whole variable domain SQTIHQWPATLVQPVGSPLSLECTVEGTSNPNLYWYRQAAGRGLQLLFYSVGIGQISSEVPQNLSASRPQDRQFILSSKKLLLSDSGFYLCACTGQPNSPLHFGNGTRLTVT.

V usage is TRBV4-1 and J usage is TRBJ2-1, with 16 bases matching TRBD2. The CDR3 totals 19 residues. V was clipped by 4 bases and J by 1 base; unmatched bases: 7. The germline V gene has CDR1 MGHRA and CDR2 YSYEKL. CDR3 nucleotides: TGCGCCAGCAGCCCCTTGGGACTAGCGGGAGGGGGGTCCTACAATGAGCAGTTCTTC. As protein: CASSPLGLAGGGSYNEQFF.

The rearrangement links TRBV18 to TRBJ2-5, with D perhaps matching TRBD1 (6 bases). CDR1 KGHSH and CDR2 LQKENI come from the germline V gene. Trimming cost V 0 bases and J 4 bases, with 12 bases left between them. CDR3 length: 15 amino acids. DNA of the CDR3: TGTGCCAGCTCACCACCAATACAGGGATCAGAGACCCAGTACTTC. It codes for CASSPPIQGSETQYF.

CDR3 residues: CASSFSGSGLVFEQYF. CDR3 nucleotide sequence: TGTGCCAGCAGCTTTAGTGGATCGGGACTAGTTTTCGAGCAGTACTTC. The chain has TRBV7-2 and TRBJ2-7; TRBD2 matches at 8 bases. The V gene end was trimmed by 3 bases and the J gene end by 6 bases; junction bases not matched to a gene: 13. The CDR3 contains 16 residues. Germline V gene sequence: CDR1 SGHTA, CDR2 FQGNSA.

The chain combines TRBV5-5 with TRBJ1-1; D gene uncertain. Germline CDR1 and CDR2: SGHKS and YYEKEE (reference sequence). Deletions cut 0 bases from V and 3 bases from J, with 9 bases between. The CDR3 is 14 residues long. The CDR3 coding sequence is TGTGCCAGCAGCTTGGTCGGGAGTGACACTGAAGCTTTCTTT. Its protein is CASSLVGSDTEAFF.